The rows below give T cell receptor beta chains drawn from one sample of a study of blood T cell repertoires in COVID-19. Generated by immunoSEQ multiplex PCR, the TCRdb table keeps only in-frame clones and is missing some. The sample shows some 110,000 clones, about four fifths of them seen only once. The sample was peripheral blood. The source of these receptors is a woman over 75 with acute or convalescent COVID-19. Each CDR3 is given without its conserved first and last residue.

v_call,cdr3_aa
TRBV19,ASSILGQGSGGELF
TRBV28,ASSTPTGELF
TRBV11-2,ASSSQISPYNEQF
TRBV6-5,ASTKREVYEQY
TRBV5-4,ASRPDSGTYEQY
TRBV30,AWSERFGYGYT
TRBV28,ASSFGWGTRTYEQY
TRBV11-3,ASSLTTNTGELF
TRBV5-1,ASSFTSGRYEQF
TRBV19,ASSPGRGGQPQH
TRBV5-1,ASSLGTGGASEQF
TRBV5-4,ASRRTGGADLNTEAF
TRBV5-4,ASSPGTSGRGNEQF
TRBV2,ASSERTENQPQH
TRBV6-5,ASSYLTQY
TRBV6-5,ASSSGLALRAGELF
TRBV6-5,ASGTGSGSGYEQY
TRBV27,ASSFRGTGDYNEQF
TRBV19,AIKGVSSPLH
TRBV5-1,ASSPDRGLGGYT
TRBV6-2/TRBV6-3,ASSHPVETQY
TRBV3-1/TRBV3-2,ASSQDPAGGVIEETQY
TRBV4-3,ASSLSFQNEAF
TRBV20-1,SASENIQY
TRBV7-9,ASSPRTGLSYNEQF
TRBV30,AWSSLRKNEQF
TRBV9,ASSVTGTAGDTQY
TRBV19,ASSMRRNSNQPQH
TRBV18,ASSRGDEGTDTQY
TRBV5-1,ASQTGFSYNEQF
TRBV27,ASSLSIRQENTEAF
TRBV19,ASRADFSSGNQPQH
TRBV5-1,ASSWTGTINTEAF
TRBV19,ASSIDAISGRTGSNQPQH
TRBV29-1,SVAGHPAGSGYT
TRBV5-1,ASSLGPRQGGNTEAF
TRBV6-6,ASSPTANTIY
TRBV7-2,ASSLAQANSPLH
TRBV3-1/TRBV3-2,ASSETATNEKLF